This is a list of T cell receptor beta chains from one sample in a study of regulatory T cells in long-lasting Graves disease. Via MiXCR, TCRdb re-called the multiplex PCR reads, giving one row per CDR3 protein. Here the sample spans around 400,000 distinct CDR3 sequences, over 20% being singletons. The sample in question was peripheral blood mononuclear cells (PBMCs), obtained when the disease was refractory, from a patient treated with antithyroid drugs. These receptors were collected from a female donor with Graves disease. The CDR3 runs from the conserved cysteine through the conserved F or W. D genes are given only for firm matches. Size is omitted from some rows. Given values are once, few, many or a class for expanded clones.

D | J | V | size | DNA | CDR3
. | TRBJ1-1 | TRBV11-2 | few | TGTGCCAGCGCCCCCGCGACAGTTCTGAACACTGAAGCTTTCTTT | CASAPATVLNTEAFF
TRBD2 | TRBJ2-2 | TRBV28 | many | TGTGCCAGCAGTCGAAGACTAGCCCGGGGGACCGGGGAGCTGTTTTTT | CASSRRLARGTGELFF
. | TRBJ2-5 | TRBV10-3 | many | TGTGCCATCAGTGAGTTCCAAGAGACCCAGTACTTC | CAISEFQETQYF
. | TRBJ2-5 | TRBV5-1 | . | TGCGCCAGCAGCATGGGCGGGGTTGGCATCCAAGAGACCCAGTACTTC | CASSMGGVGIQETQYF
. | TRBJ1-5 | TRBV7-2 | . | TGTGCCAGCAGTTACCCGGCGGGCAGCAATCAGCCCCAGCATTTT | CASSYPAGSNQPQHF
. | TRBJ2-7 | TRBV18 | many | TGTGCCAGCTCCCCGGCAGTTAGCTACGAGCAGTACTTC | CASSPAVSYEQYF
. | TRBJ1-3 | TRBV27 | many | TGTGCCAGCAGTTCAGGACAGATAGCCTCTGGAAACACCATATATTTT | CASSSGQIASGNTIYF
. | TRBJ1-4 | TRBV14 | . | TGTGCCAGCAGCCACGCAGGGGAGGAAAAACTGTTTTTT | CASSHAGEEKLFF
. | TRBJ2-3 | TRBV30 | . | TGTGCCTGGAAAGGCACCAAAGATACGCAGTATTTT | CAWKGTKDTQYF
. | TRBJ1-1 | TRBV15 | once | TGTGCCACCAGCAGCCGTGGGTCCTGGGACACTGAAGCTTTCTTT | CATSSRGSWDTEAFF
. | TRBJ2-2 | TRBV2 | many | TGTGCCAGCAGGGTCGACAGGAACACCGGGGAGCTGTTTTTT | CASRVDRNTGELFF
. | TRBJ2-3 | TRBV10-3 | few | TGTGCCATCAGTGGAGAGTCAGGGACTAGCACAGATACGCAGTATTTT | CAISGESGTSTDTQYF
. | TRBJ1-1 | TRBV7-3 | many | TGTGCCAGCAGCTCCCGGGACATCACTGAAGCTTTCTTT | CASSSRDITEAFF
. | TRBJ2-5 | TRBV10-3 | . | TGTGCCACCGGGCCTCAAGAGACCCAGTACTTC | CATGPQETQYF
TRBD2 | TRBJ2-1 | TRBV28 | . | TGTGCCACCCTTAGGCGGGAGGTGAATGAGCAGTTCTTC | CATLRREVNEQFF
. | TRBJ1-4 | TRBV20-1 | many | TGCAGTGCTAGAGATCTAAGGGCAACTAATGAAAAACTGTTTTTT | CSARDLRATNEKLFF
. | TRBJ1-1 | TRBV19 | . | TGTGCCAGTAGTATAATAAGGGGCCGGAACACTGAAGCTTTCTTT | CASSIIRGRNTEAFF
TRBD2 | TRBJ2-5 | TRBV7-9 | . | TGTGCCAGCAGCCTGGCCCCGGGACTAGCCGGAGCGAGAGAGACCCAGTACTTC | CASSLAPGLAGARETQYF
. | TRBJ2-3 | TRBV30 | . | TGTGCCTGGAGTGTCGGTAGTGGTACGCAGTATTTT | CAWSVGSGTQYF
TRBD1 | TRBJ2-7 | TRBV28 | many | TGTGCCAGCAGATACCCCGGGACAGGGGTGTACGAGCAGTACTTC | CASRYPGTGVYEQYF